This T cell receptor (beta chain) was identified during a study of cytomegalovirus exposure and HLA in healthy donors (dated by TCRdb to about 2017). About the investigation overall: An earlier analysis of about 530 of the donors reported approximately 260 Gb of sequence data and 95 million to 130 million unique TCR beta sequences obtained from some 170 million T cells. Rather than drawing on any new phenotypic data, the later analysis identified candidate immune exposures from TCR beta sequences and the way those sequences occurred across donors. High-throughput TCR immunosequencing, statistical association of individual TCRs with disease status, and machine learning were combined to predict cytomegalovirus infection status. Genome-wide SNP genotypes for about 60% of the 666 donors were used in a later genetic analysis, which treated that subset as a discovery cohort. A later analysis re-examined previously published TCR beta repertoires from 500 to 700 donors and added high-resolution HLA genotyping to investigate patterns of TCR occurrence. A separate validation cohort of about 110 different subjects was used in addition to the roughly 700-subject first cohort. Four to six DR-DQ haplotypes were handled as single units for association and clustering, since linkage in the cohort was strong. An earlier analysis of 500 to 650 of the donors applied high-throughput TCR beta sequencing to assess whether each TCR beta V gene segment acted as functional or pseudogenic. Every repertoire in the discovery cohort had been generated on one and the same sequencing platform. Of the 300 to 500 genotyped donors, approximately 81% were placed in the genetic ancestry cluster associated with self-reported Caucasian donors. On average, about 200,000 unique TCR beta nucleotide sequences were sequenced per donor among 398 genotyped donors of the cohort, with 15% to 20% of those sequences being non-productive. Typing coverage varied by locus: 629-630 donors for A, B, C, DRB1 and DQB1; roughly 520 for DQA1; more than 600 for DPA1; 400 to 480 for DPB1. The study was designed to test whether signatures of past pathogen exposure could be identified by cataloging public T cell receptors. The T cell repertoires of several hundred subjects were profiled by immunosequencing and related to cytomegalovirus serostatus. An early release covering 550 to 650 HLA-typed donors comprised about 290 gigabases of sequencing data and 85 million to 100 million unique TCR sequences. Both class I and class II loci were covered by HLA typing, at four-digit resolution. Donor age, sex, ethnicity and CMV serostatus were compiled alongside the repertoire data. The research as a whole found: In this cohort, only TCR beta chains were sequenced, and detectable features were limited by the absence of alpha or paired-chain data. A later genetic analysis associated a missense DCLRE1C variant with V-gene and J-gene trimming of TCR beta chains, and an independent cohort replicated the association. According to a later analysis, most CMV-associated TCR beta chains appeared to be HLA-restricted, and the HLA associations seemed to be driven largely by CMV exposure. In a later genetic analysis, fewer N-insertions in productive TCRs were reported among donors in an Asian-associated ancestry cluster than the approximately 630-donor mean. The classifier was reported to diagnose cytomegalovirus status with high specificity and sensitivity in both the original and validation cohorts. Immune exposure information for the cohort was limited to CMV serostatus. Because counts were too low, roughly 18 rarely observed V segments, including chromosome 9 orphons, were left out of the earlier analysis of a few hundred of the donors. Most TCR sequences were seen in very few donors, while some public TCRs were found in many individuals. The authors suggested that the approach could potentially be extended to other disease states and immunological phenotypes. HLA typing was unavailable for some donors at each locus, so association tests used only the typed subset. A few of the identified cytomegalovirus-associated TCR beta chains were confirmed in vitro to be specific for cytomegalovirus antigens. In a later analysis, about 16,000 TCR beta sequences were associated with specific HLA alleles at a false discovery rate of 0.05. Sequencing depth was assumed to be roughly uniform across donors in the presence/absence analyses, though that assumption may not hold. An earlier analysis of approximately 540 of the donors showed that most TCR beta V segments appeared in productive rearrangements either about 87% or about 30% of the time, which broadly matched IMGT annotations. According to a later analysis, parvovirus B19, influenza, CMV and Epstein-Barr virus appeared linked to several top co-occurrence clusters. In a later analysis, HLA-associated TCR beta chains were found to be more clonally expanded and to have lower generation probabilities than equally common non-associated chains. Linkage disequilibrium might explain the correlated functional status among segregating V segments, but an unknown experimental factor could not be ruled out. A cluster of highly shared sequence variants was judged likely to be a technical artifact of the sequencing pipeline. In a later analysis, the rate of TCR association differed among HLA loci, with DRB1 alleles having the most associated TCRs and HLA-C alleles having the fewest. A total of around 150 TCR beta chains were listed by the study as associated with cytomegalovirus. When HLA alleles, especially DR and DQ, strongly co-occurred, TCR associations were difficult to assign to individual alleles. Some IMGT-functional V segments, including TRBV6-2 and TRBV6-3, could not be distinguished by the 87-base-pair reads and were therefore excluded. A further reported finding was that TCR beta sequences accurately predicted the HLA-A and HLA-B alleles for most subjects in the first cohort.

This clone was recorded only once. Its specific antigen is unknown. Base-call qualities are not available, and no considerably larger clone is one nucleotide away. The cohort was made up of approximately 670 healthy bone marrow donors. At the time of sampling, every cohort member was nominally healthy, though immune exposures that went unrecorded were likely present. The donor tested CMV seronegative and was one of the 352 seronegative cohort members. A peripheral blood sample was collected from each donor, and TCR beta sequencing was performed on peripheral blood mononuclear cells. The Qiagen DNeasy Blood Extraction Kit was used to extract genomic DNA from the blood cell samples. The library was built by means of the immunoSEQ multiplex PCR assay. A mixture of 60 forward primers for TCR Vbeta segments and 13 reverse primers for TCR Jbeta segments was used in the multiplex PCR. The CDR3 region of rearranged TCR beta genes was amplified from genomic DNA by a multiplex PCR assay. The Illumina HiSeq System was used to sequence the amplified TCR beta libraries as 87-base-pair reads. In the source study's methods: A later analysis counted approximately 74 million unique TCR beta chains across the 550 to 800 repertoires, and 10 million to 11 million of these chains were shared by at least two donors. A nearest-neighbor algorithm error-corrected the raw reads and collapsed the reads into unique sequences, merging closely related sequences to remove PCR and sequencing errors. To assign V, D and J gene segments, CDR3 sequences were aligned to IMGT reference sequences. For a sequence to be retained, a match of at least six nucleotides to both a V gene segment and a J gene segment was required. Rearrangements were called productive when the CDR3 lacked stop codons and stayed in frame with V and J; all others were non-productive. Following IMGT convention, CDR3 was defined as the stretch from the second conserved V-encoded cysteine to the conserved J-encoded phenylalanine. The earlier analysis of about 590 of the donors excluded sequences that lacked an unambiguous match to a single V gene segment. An earlier analysis of fewer than 750 of the donors called V segments functional above 56.7% productive rearrangements and segregating when the between-donor standard deviation exceeded 5%. A statistical classification framework was built to diagnose cytomegalovirus status from the catalog of TCR beta chain sequences. V and J gene assignment, in a later analysis, came from comparing TCR nucleotide sequences with IMGT/GENE-DB human TR gene sequences. Using the TCRdist pipeline, a later analysis assigned CDR3 sequences along with most-parsimonious VDJ recombination scenarios. In a later analysis, each TCR beta chain was defined by its CDR3 amino acid sequence together with its V-gene family, and reads without a unique V-gene family were excluded. In a later analysis, around 600 highly shared, low-generation-probability nucleotide sequences were removed to address suspected cross-contamination and a sequencing artifact. In a later analysis, a clonal expansion index for each public chain was calculated from normalized within-repertoire ranks of inferred template counts. In a later analysis, generation probabilities were computed with a VDJ recombination model fitted to out-of-frame rearrangements, and the resulting probabilities were checked against IGoR. In a later analysis, TCR-TCR, TCR-HLA and TCR-CMV co-occurrence was scored with hypergeometric tests, and a repertoire-size bias correction was applied to TCR pairs. A later analysis estimated false discovery rates by permuting HLA or CMV assignments 20 times. A later analysis grouped co-occurring TCRs with DBSCAN, adding TCRdist sequence similarity when clustering within HLA-allele-positive subsets. Co-occurrence clustering excluded repertoires with fewer than 30,000 or more than 120,000 public chains, plus five with anomalous nucleotide sharing. The table comes from immuneACCESS by way of TCRdb, which keeps in-frame sequences with V and J called. Part of the clones is missing from these tables; in studies checked, under half for an unresolved V gene and the rest for unknown reasons. From that table come the V and J calls and clone size; the DNA was used to work out D and trimming. Across this sample there are about 130,000 clones, with roughly 70% seen only once. About 3.4% of the sample is in the top ten clones.

The CDR3 starts with the cysteine, ends with the phenylalanine, and has 15 residues. Only the CDR3 DNA stays, 45 bases, in frame from base 1. Looking up the germline V gene yields CDR1 MNHNS and CDR2 SASEGT. V gives up 8 bases and J gives up 0 bases, and the segment between their germline ends measures 17 bases. This receptor was taken from a young man in good health and CMV-seronegative. Sequencing was done on a sample of PBMCs. The sequence joins TRBV6-1 to TRBJ2-7; the D gene is perhaps TRBD1, on 8 matching bases. The CDR3 here reads CASGRGTGGSYEQYF. The sequenced DNA is TGTGCCAGCGGGAGGGGAACAGGGGGCTCCTACGAGCAGTACTTC.